The 28 T cell receptor beta chains in this list originate from one sample, sequenced in a study of shared clonotypes between healthy human individuals. Repertoires were generated with immunoSEQ multiplex PCR, while TCRdb's copy carries only in-frame clones and drops some. This sample yields some 2,400,000 clones, of which around 95% are seen a single time; less than 0.15% belongs to the top ten. Sequencing was carried out using naive CD4+ T cells sorted from blood. Subset: CD45RA+ positively selected. Receptor source: a man between 18 and 35 years old in good health.

The table lists this clone with a count of one. V usage is TRBV30 and J usage is TRBJ1-2; 10 bases align to TRBD1. Per germline, CDR1 GTSNPN and CDR2 SVGIG (reference sequence). The CDR3 sequence is 18 residues long. J lost 4 bases, V lost 3 bases, and 17 bases had no gene match. CDR3 in amino acids: CAWSLFPLRQGAVYGYTF. The CDR3 DNA sequence: TGTGCCTGGAGCTTATTCCCCCTTAGACAGGGGGCCGTCTATGGCTACACCTTC.

V gene TRBV7-2 combines with J gene TRBJ1-2; D uncertain. Looked up from germline, CDR1 is SGHTA and CDR2 is FQGNSA. This CDR3 has 13 residues. The ends were cut back, 0 bases at V and 8 bases at J, with 10 bases in the middle. The CDR3 DNA reads TGTGCCAGCAGCTTAGCTGGGAAAGGGGGCTACACCTTC. The encoded protein is CASSLAGKGGYTF.

The genes are TRBV6-5 and TRBJ2-1, with D possibly called TRBD1 or TRBD2 (5 bases each). Trimming left V 2 bases short and J 0 bases short, with 5 bases between. The CDR3 runs to 14 residues. Germline-derived CDR1 and CDR2 are MNHEY and SVGAGI. The CDR3 sequence is CASSYGGSYNEQFF. CDR3 bases: TGTGCCAGCAGTTACGGGGGCTCCTACAATGAGCAGTTCTTC.

V is TRBV28 and J is TRBJ2-4; D might be TRBD2 (6 bases). The ends were cut back, 7 bases at V and 2 bases at J, with 12 bases in the middle. Germline loops: CDR1 MDHEN, CDR2 SYDVKM. The CDR3 sequence is 14 residues long. DNA for the CDR3: TGTGCCAGCATCCCCGGAGGGACCAAAAACATTCAGTACTTC. Its protein is CASIPGGTKNIQYF. The whole variable domain, filled in from reference TRBV28 and TRBJ2-4, reads DVKVTQSSRYLVKRTGEKVFLECVQDMDHENMFWYRQDPGLGLRLIYFSYDVKMKEKGDIPEGYSVSREKKERFSLILESASTNQTSMYLCASIPGGTKNIQYFGAGTRLSVL.

With regard to this clone: The sample contains more than one DNA sequence encoding this CDR3. J is TRBJ1-1 and V is TRBV2; a possible D gene is TRBD1 (6 bases). The CDR3 has 12 amino acids. Trimming took off 6 bases at V and 3 bases at J, with 8 bases between the two ends. CDR1 and CDR2 (germline): SNHLY, FYNNEI. Here the CDR3 reads CASSTGYTEAFF. CDR3 sequence (DNA): TGTGCCAGCAGCACAGGGTACACTGAAGCTTTCTTT.

V gene TRBV6-1 combines with J gene TRBJ1-4; D is uncertain. The CDR3 is 12 amino acids. V lost 8 bases to trimming and J lost 8 bases, with 12 bases between them. CDR1 is MNHNS and CDR2 is SASEGT in the germline V gene. CDR3 sequence: CASSTLYEKLFF. CDR3 DNA sequence: TGTGCCAGCTCGACCTTGTACGAAAAACTGTTTTTT.

The chain couples TRBV10-2 to TRBJ1-6, with TRBD1 as a possible D gene (6 bases). CDR1 is WSHSY, CDR2 SAAADI, per germline. This CDR3 spans 17 amino acids. V shed 1 base and J shed 0 bases, with 10 bases lying between them. The CDR3: CASSEWGLSSYNSPLHF. The CDR3 DNA reads as TGCGCCAGCAGTGAGTGGGGGCTGAGCTCCTATAATTCACCCCTCCACTTT.

This chain links TRBV9 with TRBJ2-1, with 14 bases identical to TRBD2. Germline loops: CDR1 SGDLS, CDR2 YYNGEE. V gave up 4 bases and J gave up 10 bases; unmatched junction bases: 7. This CDR3 region has 15 residues. CDR3 nucleotides: TGTGCCAGCAGCCTGACTAGCGGGAGGGCCTGGGAGCAGTTCTTC. It translates to CASSLTSGRAWEQFF.

The chain is built from TRBV28 and TRBJ2-5; TRBD1 aligns across 11 bases. The CDR3 has 13 residues. The V and J ends lost 6 bases and 4 bases, in that order; junction bases with no gene match: 1. CDR1 and CDR2 (germline): MDHEN, SYDVKM. The CDR3 spells CASRGTGGETQYF. The CDR3 bases are TGTGCCAGCAGAGGGACAGGGGGAGAGACCCAGTACTTC.

The rearrangement links TRBV19 to TRBJ1-2; 9 bases map to TRBD1. Trimming at V came to 7 bases and at J to 4 bases, leaving 10 bases not matched to a gene. The CDR3 runs 15 residues. Germline CDR1 LNHDA, CDR2 SQIVND (reference sequence). CDR3 amino acids: CASKEQGAQSYGYTF. The CDR3, as DNA: TGTGCCAGTAAGGAACAGGGGGCGCAGAGCTATGGCTACACCTTC. Full variable domain (outside the CDR3, taken from reference TRBV19 and TRBJ1-2): DGGITQSPKYLFRKEGQNVTLSCEQNLNHDAMYWYRQDPGQGLRLIYYSQIVNDFQKGDIAEGYSVSREKKESFPLTVTSAQKNPTAFYLCASKEQGAQSYGYTFGSGTRLTVV.

V usage is TRBV25-1 and J usage is TRBJ1-1; a possible D gene is TRBD1 (5 bases). The CDR3 totals 13 residues. V lost 7 bases, J lost 4 bases, and 13 bases lay in between. The germline gives CDR1 MGHDK, CDR2 SYGVNS. The CDR3 here is CASTRAGSTEAFF. The CDR3 DNA follows: TGTGCCAGCACCAGGGCTGGTTCCACTGAAGCTTTCTTT.

The CDR3 loop reads CASSPGTGYNSPLHF. CDR3 in DNA: TGTGCCAGCAGCCCAGGGACAGGGTATAATTCACCCCTCCACTTT. J is TRBJ1-6 and V is TRBV7-9; TRBD1 agrees at 9 bases. The CDR3 extends over 15 amino acids. CDR1 and CDR2 from the germline V gene are SEHNR and FQNEAQ (reference sequence). With 5 bases clipped from V and 4 bases from J, the junction kept 3 bases outside the gene matches.

V and J are TRBV30 and TRBJ1-6; D unresolved. Germline V lookup: CDR1 GTSNPN, CDR2 SVGIG (reference sequence). The ends were cut back, 0 bases at V and 10 bases at J, with 13 bases in the middle. The CDR3 covers 14 residues. This chain's CDR3 is CAWSVSAYLSPLHF. As DNA, the CDR3 is TGTGCCTGGAGTGTCTCAGCCTATTTGTCACCCCTCCACTTT. The whole variable domain, remainder taken from reference TRBV30 and TRBJ1-6, is SQTIHQWPATLVQPVGSPLSLECTVEGTSNPNLYWYRQAAGRGLQLLFYSVGIGQISSEVPQNLSASRPQDRQFILSSKKLLLSDSGFYLCAWSVSAYLSPLHFGNGTRLTVT.

The chain uses TRBV5-1 and TRBJ1-1; D is perhaps TRBD1 (5 bases). With 4 bases removed from V and 0 bases from J, the gap between germline ends came to 16 bases. CDR1 is SGHRS and CDR2 is YFSETQ in the germline V gene. The CDR3 spans 16 residues. CDR3 nucleotide sequence: TGCGCCAGCAGCATGCAGGGAGGAGGGATGAACACTGAAGCTTTCTTT. Amino acids: CASSMQGGGMNTEAFF.

V is TRBV10-3 and J is TRBJ2-1, with 9 bases identical to TRBD2. Unmatched junction bases numbered 11, after V lost 2 bases and J lost 3 bases. The CDR3 sequence is 18 residues long. CDR1 and CDR2 from the germline V gene are ENHRY and SYGVKD. The CDR3 reads CAISEGQLGLALYNEQFF. The CDR3 DNA reads TGTGCCATCAGTGAGGGTCAGTTGGGACTAGCCCTCTACAATGAGCAGTTCTTC.

The V call is TRBV30, the J call TRBJ2-2, with 9 bases fitting TRBD1. V gave up 7 bases and J gave up 1 base; unmatched junction bases: 7. CDR3 length: 15 residues. The germline CDR1 and CDR2 sequences are GTSNPN and SVGIG (reference sequence). CDR3 residues: CASWPGQGNTGELFF. CDR3 bases: TGTGCCTCATGGCCGGGACAGGGGAACACCGGGGAGCTGTTTTTT.

The rearrangement links TRBV6-1 to TRBJ1-2; D unresolved. V was shortened by 1 base and J by 6 bases, with 15 bases between the two germline ends. This CDR3 has 15 residues. CDR1 and CDR2 (germline): MNHNS, SASEGT. CDR3 sequence reads: CASSEVSWRKNGYTF. In DNA form, the CDR3 reads TGTGCCAGCAGTGAAGTCTCATGGCGGAAGAATGGCTACACCTTC.

The chain carries TRBV6-5 and TRBJ1-6, with D unclear. The germline gives CDR1 MNHEY, CDR2 SVGAGI. This CDR3 contains 13 residues. V lost 4 bases to trimming and J lost 7 bases, with 8 bases between them. CDR3: CASSSRSNSPLHF. CDR3 DNA sequence: TGTGCCAGCAGTTCTCGATCAAATTCACCCCTCCACTTT.

This chain uses TRBV10-3 with TRBJ1-1; D is unclear. Trimming removed 0 bases at V and 0 bases at J, with 8 bases between. The CDR3 runs 15 residues. CDR1 ENHRY and CDR2 SYGVKD come from the germline V gene. CDR3 protein: CAISESTILNTEAFF. CDR3 DNA sequence: TGTGCCATCAGTGAGTCGACGATCTTGAACACTGAAGCTTTCTTT.

CDR3 protein: CASSLWQGHNEQFF. CDR3 nucleotides: TGTGCCAGCAGCTTATGGCAGGGACACAATGAGCAGTTCTTC. The chain combines TRBV7-9 with TRBJ2-1, with D perhaps TRBD1 or TRBD2 (5 bases each). V lost 2 bases and J lost 5, with 10 bases in between. This CDR3 is 14 amino acids long. Germline loops: CDR1 SEHNR, CDR2 FQNEAQ (reference sequence). Variable domain in full (rest from reference TRBV7-9 and TRBJ2-1): DTGVSQNPRHKITKRGQNVTFRCDPISEHNRLYWYRQTLGQGPEFLTYFQNEAQLEKSRLLSDRFSAERPKGSFSTLEIQRTEQGDSAMYLCASSLWQGHNEQFFGPGTRLTVL.

The V call is TRBV5-6, the J call TRBJ2-7; D is ambiguous. The CDR3 loop spans 14 amino acids. V lost 3 bases to trimming and J lost 4 bases, with 14 bases between them. The germline V gene has CDR1 SGHDT and CDR2 YYEEEE. This CDR3 reads CASSWGPILYEQYF. For the CDR3, the DNA is TGTGCCAGCAGCTGGGGTCCCATACTTTACGAGCAGTACTTC.

This sequence joins TRBV5-1 and TRBJ1-2; D gene ambiguous. The germline CDR1 and CDR2 sequences are SGHRS and YFSETQ. This CDR3 spans 16 amino acids. Deletions cut 0 bases from V and 5 bases from J, with 17 bases between. CDR3 residues: CASSLGTVADGYGYTF. CDR3 in DNA: TGCGCCAGCAGCTTGGGTACAGTCGCAGACGGGTATGGCTACACCTTC.

The chain joins TRBV29-1 to TRBJ2-7, with TRBD2 identical over 7 bases. In germline, CDR1 is SQVTM, CDR2 ANQGSEA. The CDR3 runs to 13 residues. With V trimmed by 3 bases and J by 2 bases, 4 bases remained unmatched. The CDR3 here is CSVEGRDPYEQYF. DNA of the CDR3: TGCAGCGTTGAGGGGAGGGACCCCTACGAGCAGTACTTC.

In its sample, this clone was seen once. This rearrangement joins TRBV7-8 to TRBJ2-1, with TRBD2 as a possible D gene (6 bases). The CDR3 totals 15 residues. The V end lost 4 bases, the J end lost 0 bases, and 10 bases lay between the germline ends. Per germline, CDR1 SGHVS and CDR2 FQNEAQ. DNA of the CDR3: TGTGCCAGCAGCTCGGCGGGGATCTCCTACAATGAGCAGTTCTTC. This encodes CASSSAGISYNEQFF. Full variable domain (missing parts from reference TRBV7-8 and TRBJ2-1): GAGVSQSPRYKVAKRGQDVALRCDPISGHVSLFWYQQALGQGPEFLTYFQNEAQLDKSGLPSDRFFAERPEGSVSTLKIQRTQQEDSAVYLCASSSAGISYNEQFFGPGTRLTVL.

The rearrangement links TRBV5-4 to TRBJ2-7, with 8 bases aligning to TRBD2. The germline V gene has CDR1 SGHNT and CDR2 YYREEE (reference sequence). The CDR3 contains 15 residues. Unmatched junction bases numbered 8, after V lost 0 bases and J lost 6 bases. The DNA for the CDR3 is TGTGCCAGCAGCTTGGGCGGGGGGCGGTACCCCGAGCAGTACTTC. Translating it yields CASSLGGGRYPEQYF.

V is TRBV6-5 and J is TRBJ2-1; 8 bases are a match to TRBD1. Germline trimming cut 2 bases from V and 9 bases from J; bases unmatched to any gene: 6. This CDR3 is 14 amino acids long. Germline V gene sequence: CDR1 MNHEY, CDR2 SVGAGI. CDR3 DNA: TGTGCCAGCAGTTACATCAGGGGGCAAGGTGAGCAGTTCTTC. Translated, it gives CASSYIRGQGEQFF.

The chain employs TRBV11-2 and TRBJ2-2; no definite D call. V was pared by 3 bases and J by 6 bases, with 8 bases between. CDR1 is SGHAT, CDR2 FQNNGV, per germline. The CDR3 loop spans 13 amino acids. Here the CDR3 reads CASSFMVAGELFF. CDR3 coding DNA: TGTGCCAGCAGCTTTATGGTGGCCGGGGAGCTGTTTTTT.

Remarks on this clone: The sample carries other DNA sequences with the same CDR3. The rearrangement joins TRBV11-3 to TRBJ2-3, with D unresolved. The CDR3 spans 12 residues. The ends were cut back, 2 bases at V and 0 bases at J, with 0 bases in the middle. Germline assignment: CDR1 SGHNT and CDR2 YENEEA. The CDR3 DNA is TGTGCCAGCAGCTTAAGCACAGATACGCAGTATTTT. Translation: CASSLSTDTQYF. Full variable domain (missing parts from reference TRBV11-3 and TRBJ2-3): EAGVVQSPRYKIIEKKQPVAFWCNPISGHNTLYWYLQNLGQGPELLIRYENEEAVDDSQLPKDRFSAERLKGVDSTLKIQPAELGDSAVYLCASSLSTDTQYFGPGTRLTVL.